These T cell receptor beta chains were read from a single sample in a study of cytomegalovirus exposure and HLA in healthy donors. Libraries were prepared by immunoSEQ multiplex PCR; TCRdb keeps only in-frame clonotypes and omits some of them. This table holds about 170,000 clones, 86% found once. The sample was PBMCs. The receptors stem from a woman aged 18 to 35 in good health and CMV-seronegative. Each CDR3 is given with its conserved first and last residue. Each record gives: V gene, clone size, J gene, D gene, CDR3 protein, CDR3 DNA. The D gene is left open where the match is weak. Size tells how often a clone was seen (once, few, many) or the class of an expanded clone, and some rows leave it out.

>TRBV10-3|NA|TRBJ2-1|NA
CAIRPGQGPYNEQFF
TGTGCCATCAGACCGGGACAAGGCCCCTACAATGAGCAGTTCTTC
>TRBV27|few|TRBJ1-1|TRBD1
CASSPDRVLDTEAFF
TGTGCCAGCAGTCCCGACAGGGTTCTTGACACTGAAGCTTTCTTT
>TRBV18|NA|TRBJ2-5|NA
CASAAGRAETQYF
TGTGCCAGCGCCGCGGGGCGGGCAGAGACCCAGTACTTC
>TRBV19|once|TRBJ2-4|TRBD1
CASSPRRGQGAKNIQYF
TGTGCCAGTAGTCCGCGAAGGGGGCAAGGAGCCAAAAACATTCAGTACTTC
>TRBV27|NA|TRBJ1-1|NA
CASSTGGTEAFF
TGTGCCAGCAGCACGGGGGGCACTGAAGCTTTCTTT
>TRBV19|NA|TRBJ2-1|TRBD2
CASMGRSGRMNEQFF
TGTGCCAGTATGGGAAGGAGCGGGAGGATGAATGAGCAGTTCTTC
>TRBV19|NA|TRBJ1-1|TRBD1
CATSWDRWYTEAFF
TGTGCCACGTCCTGGGACAGGTGGTACACTGAAGCTTTCTTT
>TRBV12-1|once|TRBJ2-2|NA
CASTLPGEDTPWNGELFF
TGTGCCAGCACCCTTCCCGGGGAGGACACACCATGGAACGGGGAGCTGTTTTTT
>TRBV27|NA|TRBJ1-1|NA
CASSVFHPGNTEAFF
TGTGCCAGCAGTGTCTTCCACCCAGGGAACACTGAAGCTTTCTTT
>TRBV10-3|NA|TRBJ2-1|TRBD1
CAISEPSRDSYNEQFF
TGTGCCATCAGTGAACCCTCTCGGGACAGTTACAATGAGCAGTTCTTC
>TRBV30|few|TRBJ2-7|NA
CAWSEVGEADEQYF
TGTGCCTGGAGTGAGGTCGGGGAAGCCGACGAGCAGTACTTC
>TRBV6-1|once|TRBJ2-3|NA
CASRQGWATQYF
TGTGCCAGCAGACAGGGTTGGGCTACGCAGTATTTT
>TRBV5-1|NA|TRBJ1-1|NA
CASSLEGGRNTEAFF
TGCGCCAGCAGCTTGGAGGGAGGTCGGAACACTGAAGCTTTCTTT
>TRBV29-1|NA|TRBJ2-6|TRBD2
CSVREGSGANVLTF
TGCAGCGTCCGGGAGGGTTCTGGGGCCAACGTCCTGACTTTC
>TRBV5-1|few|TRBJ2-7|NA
CASSLGQNEQYF
TGCGCCAGCAGCTTGGGTCAGAACGAGCAGTACTTC
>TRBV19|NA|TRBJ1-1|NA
CASSPAGLNTEAFF
TGTGCCAGTAGTCCGGCGGGCCTGAACACTGAAGCTTTCTTT
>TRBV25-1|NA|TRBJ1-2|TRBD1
CASSATGRANYGYTF
TGTGCCAGCAGTGCGACAGGGAGAGCTAACTATGGCTACACCTTC
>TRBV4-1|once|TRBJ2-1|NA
CASSQAGPGEPQYNEQFF
TGCGCCAGCAGCCAAGCAGGCCCCGGGGAACCTCAATACAATGAGCAGTTCTTC
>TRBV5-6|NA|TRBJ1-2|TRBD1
CASSSGTGSGYTF
TGTGCCAGCAGCTCCGGGACAGGGAGTGGCTACACCTTC
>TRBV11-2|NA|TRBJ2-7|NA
CASSWGGGSSYEQYF
TGTGCCAGCAGCTGGGGGGGCGGGTCGTCCTACGAGCAGTACTTC
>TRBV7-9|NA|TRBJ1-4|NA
CASSSELEKLFF
TGTGCCAGCAGCTCGGAGTTGGAAAAACTGTTTTTT
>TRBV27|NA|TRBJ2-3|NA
CASTGGAGTDTQYF
TGTGCCAGCACGGGGGGCGCGGGCACAGATACGCAGTATTTT
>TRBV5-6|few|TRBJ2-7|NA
CASSLGGLEQYF
TGTGCCAGCAGCTTGGGGGGGCTTGAGCAGTACTTC
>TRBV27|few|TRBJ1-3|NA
CASSPRGGNTIYF
TGTGCCAGCAGCCCTCGAGGCGGAAACACCATATATTTT
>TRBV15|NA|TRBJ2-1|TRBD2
CATESGGGNEQFF
TGTGCCACCGAGAGCGGGGGTGGGAATGAGCAGTTCTTC
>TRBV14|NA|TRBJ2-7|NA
CASSLGRGALYEQYF
TGTGCCAGCAGCCTAGGCCGGGGGGCCTTGTACGAGCAGTACTTC
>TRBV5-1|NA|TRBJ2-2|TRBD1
CASSIYRDRATGELFF
TGCGCCAGCAGCATATACCGGGACAGGGCGACCGGGGAGCTGTTTTTT
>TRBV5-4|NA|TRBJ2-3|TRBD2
CASSLALSGRVPHTQYF
TGTGCCAGCAGCTTGGCCCTCAGCGGGAGGGTCCCGCATACGCAGTATTTT
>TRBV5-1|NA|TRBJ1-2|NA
CASSLDSVYYGYTF
TGCGCCAGCAGCCTCGACAGCGTGTACTATGGCTACACCTTC
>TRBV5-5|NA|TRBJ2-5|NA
CASSSQSQETQYF
TGTGCCAGCAGCTCACAGAGCCAAGAGACCCAGTACTTC
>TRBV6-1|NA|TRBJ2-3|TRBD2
CASSEALAGEIPF
TGTGCCAGCAGTGAAGCTTTAGCGGGAGAGATACCTTTT
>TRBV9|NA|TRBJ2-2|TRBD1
CASSAGTGDTGELFF
TGTGCCAGCAGCGCAGGGACAGGGGATACCGGGGAGCTGTTTTTT
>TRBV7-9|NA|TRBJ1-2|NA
CASSPGGANYGYTF
TGTGCCAGCAGCCCAGGAGGGGCTAACTATGGCTACACCTTC
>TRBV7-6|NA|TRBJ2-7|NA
CASSLEAGPSYEQYF
TGTGCCAGCAGCTTAGAGGCGGGACCTTCCTACGAGCAGTACTTC
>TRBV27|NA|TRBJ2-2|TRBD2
CASSLSTPGTSGRNTGELFF
TGTGCCAGCAGTTTATCTACCCCCGGGACTAGCGGGAGGAACACCGGGGAGCTGTTTTTT
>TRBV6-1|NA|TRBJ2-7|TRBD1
CASSSQQGLNEQYF
TGTGCCAGCAGCTCCCAACAGGGGTTGAACGAGCAGTACTTC
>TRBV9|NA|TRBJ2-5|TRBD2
CASSPRGAGGEETQYF
TGTGCCAGCAGCCCCCGGGGAGCGGGGGGTGAAGAGACCCAGTACTTC
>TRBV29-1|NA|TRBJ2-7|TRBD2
CSVYGPSGGYEQYF
TGCAGCGTTTACGGACCGAGCGGGGGCTACGAGCAGTACTTC
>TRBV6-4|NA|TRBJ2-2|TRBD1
CASKGQVTGELFF
TGTGCCAGCAAGGGACAGGTCACCGGGGAGCTGTTTTTT
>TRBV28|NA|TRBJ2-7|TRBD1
CASSSPGQGPHSPFEQYF
TGTGCCAGCAGTTCCCCGGGACAGGGGCCCCATTCCCCGTTCGAGCAGTACTTC
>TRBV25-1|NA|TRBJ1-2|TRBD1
CASSENDRGEYYGYTF
TGTGCCAGCAGTGAAAACGACAGGGGGGAGTACTATGGCTACACCTTC
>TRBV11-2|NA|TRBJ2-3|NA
CASSRDSGTDTQYF
TGTGCCAGCAGCCGGGACTCGGGCACAGATACGCAGTATTTT
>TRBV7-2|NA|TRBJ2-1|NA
CASSGVSGEQFF
TGTGCCAGCAGCGGCGTTTCGGGTGAGCAGTTCTTC
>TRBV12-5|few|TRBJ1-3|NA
CASGFLRWNTIYF
TGTGCTAGTGGTTTTCTTCGGTGGAACACCATATATTTT
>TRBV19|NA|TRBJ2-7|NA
CASSIRAGLGYEQYF
TGTGCCAGTAGTATACGAGCGGGCTTGGGTTACGAGCAGTACTTC
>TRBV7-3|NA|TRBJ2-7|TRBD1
CASSSLDRPYYEQYF
TGTGCCAGCAGCTCCTTGGACAGGCCCTACTACGAGCAGTACTTC
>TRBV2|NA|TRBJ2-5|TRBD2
CASSKDSGSGETQYF
TGTGCCAGCAGTAAAGATAGCGGGAGTGGAGAGACCCAGTACTTC
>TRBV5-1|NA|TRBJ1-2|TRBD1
CASSPGQGISYGYTF
TGCGCCAGCAGCCCCGGACAGGGAATAAGCTATGGCTACACCTTC
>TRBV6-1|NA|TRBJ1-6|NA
CASSEVRSPLHF
TGTGCCAGCAGTGAAGTGCGGTCACCCCTCCACTTT
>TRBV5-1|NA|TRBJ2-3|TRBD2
CASSLVGLASLSTDTQYF
TGCGCCAGCAGCTTGGTGGGACTAGCGTCATTGAGCACAGATACGCAGTATTTT
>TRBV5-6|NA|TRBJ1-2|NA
CASKPLDISYGYTF
TGTGCCAGTAAACCTCTGGACATCTCCTATGGCTACACCTTC
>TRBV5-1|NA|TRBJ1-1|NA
CASSFLEVNTEAFF
TGCGCCAGCAGCTTCCTTGAGGTGAACACTGAAGCTTTCTTT
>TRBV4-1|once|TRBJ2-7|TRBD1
CASRSGDRGTYEQYF
TGCGCCAGCAGATCAGGGGACAGGGGAACCTACGAGCAGTACTTC
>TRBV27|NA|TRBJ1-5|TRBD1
CASSSHGQGVRQPQHF
TGTGCCAGCAGTTCACACGGACAGGGGGTGAGACAGCCCCAGCATTTT
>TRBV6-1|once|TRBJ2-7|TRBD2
CASSEAPGLGYEQYF
TGTGCCAGCAGTGAAGCGCCGGGACTAGGCTACGAGCAGTACTTC
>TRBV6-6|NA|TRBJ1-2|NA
CASSYLRYGYTF
TGTGCCAGCAGTTACTTACGGTATGGCTACACCTTC
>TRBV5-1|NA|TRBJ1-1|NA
CASSLYSGNTEAFF
TGCGCCAGCAGCTTATACTCTGGGAACACTGAAGCTTTCTTT